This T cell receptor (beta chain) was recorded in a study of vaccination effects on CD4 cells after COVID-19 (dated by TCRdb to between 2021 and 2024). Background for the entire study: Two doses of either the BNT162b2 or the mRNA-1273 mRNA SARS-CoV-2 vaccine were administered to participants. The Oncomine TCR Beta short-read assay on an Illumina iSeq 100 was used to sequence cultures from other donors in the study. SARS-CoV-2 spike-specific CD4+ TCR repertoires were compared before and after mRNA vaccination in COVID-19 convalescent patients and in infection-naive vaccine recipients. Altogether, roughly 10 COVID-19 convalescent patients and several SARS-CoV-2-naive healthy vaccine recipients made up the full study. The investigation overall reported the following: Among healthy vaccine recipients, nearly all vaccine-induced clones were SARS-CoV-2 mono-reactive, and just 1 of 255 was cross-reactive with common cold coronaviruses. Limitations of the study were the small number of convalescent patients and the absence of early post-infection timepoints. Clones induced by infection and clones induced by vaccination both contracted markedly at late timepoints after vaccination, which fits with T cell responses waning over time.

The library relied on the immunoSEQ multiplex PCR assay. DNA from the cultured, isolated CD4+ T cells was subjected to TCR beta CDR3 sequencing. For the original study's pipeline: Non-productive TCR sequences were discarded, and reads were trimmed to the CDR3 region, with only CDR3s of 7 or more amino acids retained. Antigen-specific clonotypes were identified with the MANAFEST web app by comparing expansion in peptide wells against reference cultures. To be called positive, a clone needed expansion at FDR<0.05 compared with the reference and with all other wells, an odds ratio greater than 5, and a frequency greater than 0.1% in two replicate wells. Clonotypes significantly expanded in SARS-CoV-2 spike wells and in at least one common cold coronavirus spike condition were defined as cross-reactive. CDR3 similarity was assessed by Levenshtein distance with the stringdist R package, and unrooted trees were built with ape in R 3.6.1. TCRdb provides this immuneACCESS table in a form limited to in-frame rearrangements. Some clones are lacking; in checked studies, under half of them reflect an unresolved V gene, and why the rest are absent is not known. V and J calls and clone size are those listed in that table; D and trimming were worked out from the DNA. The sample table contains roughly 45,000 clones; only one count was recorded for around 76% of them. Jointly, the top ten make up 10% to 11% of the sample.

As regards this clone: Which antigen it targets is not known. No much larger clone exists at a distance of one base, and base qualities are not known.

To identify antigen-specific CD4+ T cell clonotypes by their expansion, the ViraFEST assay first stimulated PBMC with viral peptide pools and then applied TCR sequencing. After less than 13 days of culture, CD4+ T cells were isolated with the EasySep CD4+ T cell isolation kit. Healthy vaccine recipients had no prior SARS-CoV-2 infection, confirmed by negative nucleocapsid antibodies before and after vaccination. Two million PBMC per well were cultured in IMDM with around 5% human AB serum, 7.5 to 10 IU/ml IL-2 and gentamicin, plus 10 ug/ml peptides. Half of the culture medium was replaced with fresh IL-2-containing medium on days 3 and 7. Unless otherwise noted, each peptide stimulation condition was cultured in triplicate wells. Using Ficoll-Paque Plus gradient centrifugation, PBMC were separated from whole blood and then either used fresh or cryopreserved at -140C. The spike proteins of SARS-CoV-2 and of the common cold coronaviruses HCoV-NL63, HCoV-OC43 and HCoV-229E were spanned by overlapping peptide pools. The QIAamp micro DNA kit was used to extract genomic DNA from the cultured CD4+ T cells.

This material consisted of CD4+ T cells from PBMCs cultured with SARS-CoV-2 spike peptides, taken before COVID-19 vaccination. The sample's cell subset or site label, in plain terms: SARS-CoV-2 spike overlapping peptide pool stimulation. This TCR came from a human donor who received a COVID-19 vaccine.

The sequence in DNA is TGCGCCAGCAGCTTGGCAGGGGGGCCGGAGACGCAGTATTTT. Its translation reads: CASSLAGGPETQYF. The rearrangement combines TRBV5-1 with TRBJ2-3, with a weak D call of TRBD1 (7 bases match). The V and J ends are trimmed by 0 bases and 9 bases, leaving 14 bases between them. Inclusive of the bounding cysteine and phenylalanine, the CDR3 is 14 residues long. Just CDR3 DNA is preserved here, 42 bases in frame from base 1. CDR1 SGHRS and CDR2 YFSETQ are derived from the germline V gene.